Listed here are 4 T cell receptor beta chains from one sample, sequenced in a study of blood T cell repertoires in COVID-19. TCRdb keeps only in-frame clones here, not all; method: immunoSEQ multiplex PCR. The sample has 250,000 to 300,000 clones, approximately 87% seen once; the top ten hold roughly 4.6%. Source material: peripheral blood. The receptors shown here come from a man in his sixties who had recovered from COVID-19.

CDR3 DNA: TGTGCCAGCAGCCAAGATCTTCGGACAGACTATGGCTACACCTTC. Residues: CASSQDLRTDYGYTF. The chain couples TRBV3-1 (or the pseudogene TRBV3-2) to TRBJ1-2; D is perhaps TRBD1 (6 bases). V was pared by 0 bases and J by 3 bases, with 11 bases between. The CDR3 is 15 amino acids. Germline lookup yields CDR1 LGHDT and CDR2 YNNKEL (reference sequence).

CDR3 residues: CASNSSPDGQHF. The CDR3 DNA follows: TGTGCCAGCAATAGCAGCCCAGACGGGCAGCATTTT. The chain has TRBV2 and TRBJ1-5; D gene ambiguous. Trimming pared 7 bases from V and 13 bases from J, leaving 17 bases between. Germline CDR1 reads SNHLY; CDR2 reads FYNNEI. The CDR3 extends over 12 amino acids.

The CDR3 region has the DNA TGTGCCAGCACTGGACTAGCGGGGGGGCACTACAATGAGCAGTTCTTC. The encoded protein is CASTGLAGGHYNEQFF. The chain is built from TRBV21-1 and TRBJ2-1; the table's TRBD2 call for D was not verified on the DNA. TRBV21-1 is a pseudogene locus. This CDR3 has 16 residues.

The chain couples TRBV5-1 to TRBJ1-2; D is uncertain. Germline-derived CDR1 and CDR2 are SGHRS and YFSETQ. The CDR3 loop spans 13 amino acids. The germline V and J ends were trimmed by 4 bases and 3 bases, with 10 bases remaining between them. As DNA, the CDR3 is TGCGCCAGCAGCGCCACAGAGCACTATGGCTACACCTTC. Translated, it gives CASSATEHYGYTF.